Below are 31 T cell receptor beta chains sequenced from a single sample in a study of blood T cell repertoires in COVID-19 (dated by TCRdb to about 2020). The library was built by means of the immunoSEQ multiplex PCR assay. Here the immuneACCESS table is served through TCRdb, limited to in-frame sequences with V and J called. Missing clones are a known gap in these copies; in checked studies unresolved V genes cover under half, and the rest lacks a known reason. For this sample the table gives about half a million clones, of which 75% to 90% were detected only once. The ten largest clonotypes hold approximately 3% of the sample. Input material: peripheral blood. The origin of the receptors is a human donor in a cohort sampled during active COVID-19.

The rearrangement uses TRBV5-5 and TRBJ2-3, with 8 nucleotides matching TRBD2. Germline CDR1 reads SGHKS; CDR2 reads YYEKEE (reference sequence). The J segment lost 0 bases and the V segment lost 3 bases, leaving 12 bases of the junction unmatched. This CDR3 has 18 residues. The CDR3 DNA follows: TGTGCCAGCAGCTACATGCTGGCTAGCGGGTCTAGCACAGATACGCAGTATTTT. It translates to CASSYMLASGSSTDTQYF.

This clone was seen just once. This rearrangement joins TRBV27 to TRBJ2-5; 7 bases are a match to TRBD1. Trimming took 5 bases from V and 2 from J; bases not matched to a gene: 8. Germline assignment: CDR1 MNHEY and CDR2 SMNVEV (reference sequence). CDR3 length: 15 amino acids. In DNA form, the CDR3 reads TGTGCCAGCAGTCCACGACAGGGACATCAAGAGACCCAGTACTTC. Translated, it gives CASSPRQGHQETQYF.

The chain links TRBV7-9 to TRBJ2-7; TRBD1 matches at 11 bases. V was pared by 5 bases and J by 5 bases, with 14 bases of the junction left unmatched. The CDR3 covers 17 residues. The V gene's germline CDR1 is SEHNR and CDR2 FQNEAQ (reference sequence). This CDR3 reads CASSPKVQDRGLHEQYF. CDR3 sequence (DNA): TGTGCCAGCAGCCCCAAGGTGCAGGACAGGGGGCTCCACGAGCAGTACTTC.

The chain uses TRBV29-1 and TRBJ1-2, with D unresolved. Germline V gene lookup returns CDR1 SQVTM and CDR2 ANQGSEA. Trimming took off 4 bases at V and 7 bases at J, with 13 bases between the two ends. The CDR3 totals 12 residues. CDR3 DNA: TGCAGCGTTGTGAGAGATACGGGTGGCTACACCTTC. Protein: CSVVRDTGGYTF. Full variable domain (outside the CDR3, taken from reference TRBV29-1 and TRBJ1-2): SAVISQKPSRDICQRGTSLTIQCQVDSQVTMMFWYRQQPGQSLTLIATANQGSEATYESGFVIDKFPISRPNLTFSTLTVSNMSPEDSSIYLCSVVRDTGGYTFGSGTRLTVV.

The table lists this clone with a few counts. The V and J genes are TRBV7-3 and TRBJ2-7, with a weak D call TRBD2 (5 bases). The ends were cut back, 6 bases at V and 7 bases at J, with 16 bases in the middle. CDR1 is SGHTA and CDR2 is FQGTGA in the germline V gene. The CDR3 runs 13 residues. The CDR3 region is CASSSEGAREQYF. CDR3 bases: TGTGCCAGCAGTTCCGAGGGAGCTAGGGAGCAGTACTTC.

The rearrangement joins TRBV5-1 to TRBJ2-7; 7 positions agree with TRBD1. Losses at the gene ends were 4 bases for V and 0 bases for J; bases not matched to a gene: 4. CDR3 length: 14 amino acids. Germline assignment: CDR1 SGHRS and CDR2 YFSETQ. The DNA of the CDR3 is TGCGCCAGCAGCACGACAGGGTTCTCCTACGAGCAGTACTTC. Its translation is CASSTTGFSYEQYF.

This sequence joins TRBV3-1 (or the pseudogene TRBV3-2) and TRBJ2-3, with D tentatively TRBD2 (6 bases). Germline lookup yields CDR1 LGHDT and CDR2 YNNKEL (reference sequence). The CDR3 covers 16 residues. The V gene lost 4 bases and the J gene lost 2 bases, with 16 bases spanning the gap. The CDR3 DNA follows: TGTGCCAGCAGCCCAGAACTAGCCGCATTCACAGATACGCAGTATTTT. It encodes CASSPELAAFTDTQYF.

The sample holds one count of this clone. The chain uses TRBV27 and TRBJ2-7, with 8 bases identical to TRBD2. The CDR3 is 13 amino acids. J gave up 5 bases and V 5 bases, and 5 bases lay outside the gene matches. The germline CDR1 and CDR2 sequences are MNHEY and SMNVEV (reference sequence). CDR3 residues: CASSIRTSHEQYF. As DNA, the CDR3 is TGTGCCAGCAGTATCCGGACTAGCCACGAGCAGTACTTC.

The chain uses TRBV2 and TRBJ2-5; 7 bases map to TRBD1. The germline CDR1 and CDR2 sequences are SNHLY and FYNNEI. Trimming at V came to 2 bases and at J to 3 bases, leaving 6 bases not matched to a gene. This CDR3 has 15 residues. The CDR3 sequence is CASSERGRGKETQYF. The DNA of the CDR3 is TGTGCCAGCAGTGAAAGGGGCAGGGGGAAAGAGACCCAGTACTTC.

The V and J genes are TRBV6-5 and TRBJ2-3; tentative D call: TRBD1 (8 bases). Trimming removed 7 bases at V and 1 base at J, with 12 bases between. Germline V gives CDR1 MNHEY, CDR2 SVGAGI. This CDR3 comprises 14 residues. The CDR3 coding sequence is TGTGCCAGCACAGCGGGACAGGGCACAGATACGCAGTATTTT. It encodes CASTAGQGTDTQYF.

This clone was seen more than once but under ten times. The rearrangement links TRBV15 to TRBJ2-7, with 10 bases matching TRBD2. Unmatched junction bases numbered 14, after V lost 5 bases and J lost 4 bases. CDR1 is LNHNV, CDR2 YYDKDF, per germline (reference sequence). This CDR3 has 17 residues. CDR3 nucleotides: TGTGCCACCAGCCTAAGCTCACCTAGCGGGAGAAAGTACGAGCAGTACTTC. This codes for CATSLSSPSGRKYEQYF.

The chain combines TRBV5-6 with TRBJ1-1; D might be TRBD1 (6 bases). The germline CDR1 and CDR2 sequences are SGHDT and YYEEEE. Trimming pared 1 base from V and 5 bases from J, leaving 15 bases between. The CDR3 runs to 15 residues. The CDR3 DNA is TGTGCCAGCAGCTTGTTCGGGGGGCGCGGGACTGAAGCTTTCTTT. The encoded protein is CASSLFGGRGTEAFF.

As DNA, the CDR3 is TGTGCCAGCAGGGGGGGTCCATTAGGCAAAAACATTCAGTACTTC. It encodes CASRGGPLGKNIQYF. V and J are TRBV28 and TRBJ2-4; possible D gene TRBD2, 6 bases. CDR3 length: 15 residues. CDR1 is MDHEN and CDR2 is SYDVKM in the germline V gene. The V end lost 6 bases, the J end lost 3 bases, and 15 bases lay between the germline ends.

This clone has more than one count but fewer than ten. V gene TRBV2 combines with J gene TRBJ1-6, with a tentative D call TRBD1 (5 bases). The CDR3 loop spans 16 amino acids. Germline loops: CDR1 SNHLY, CDR2 FYNNEI. V lost 6 bases and J 0 bases, leaving 12 bases between the germline ends. As DNA, the CDR3 is TGTGCCAGCAGGCCGACAGTTACCTCCTATAATTCACCCCTCCACTTT. It is translated as CASRPTVTSYNSPLHF.

Regarding this clone: This sample also contains other DNA sequences that code for the same CDR3. The chain carries TRBV13 and TRBJ2-1; 8 nucleotides agree with TRBD2. The germline V gene encodes CDR1 PRHDT and CDR2 FYEKMQ (reference sequence). Losses at the gene ends were 0 bases for V and 4 bases for J; bases not matched to a gene: 2. The CDR3 extends over 15 amino acids. The CDR3 bases are TGTGCCAGCAGCTTAGGAACTAGCGGTTACAATGAGCAGTTCTTC. This encodes CASSLGTSGYNEQFF.

The chain links TRBV3-1 (or the pseudogene TRBV3-2) to TRBJ1-6; D possibly corresponds to TRBD1 (5 bases). This CDR3 spans 14 amino acids. Germline lookup yields CDR1 LGHDT and CDR2 YNNKEL (reference sequence). Trimming left V 0 bases short and J 9 bases short, with 9 bases between. Written as DNA, the CDR3 is TGTGCCAGCAGCCAAGAATCGGGGGGTTCACCCCTCCACTTT. It is translated as CASSQESGGSPLHF.

J is TRBJ1-5 and V is TRBV6-1; no firm D call. The CDR3 runs 11 residues. Trimming shortened V by 3 bases and J by 6 bases, and 3 bases separated the two germline ends. Germline CDR1 reads MNHNS; CDR2 reads SASEGT. Written as DNA, the CDR3 is TGTGCCAGCAGTGAGCGTCAGCCCCAGCATTTT. As protein: CASSERQPQHF.

This chain uses TRBV14 with TRBJ2-1, with 7 bases lining up with TRBD2. J was trimmed by 8 bases and V by 1 base; bases with no gene match: 8. This CDR3 region has 15 residues. CDR1 and CDR2 (germline): SGHDN, FVKESK. The CDR3 DNA is TGTGCCAGCAGCCAAGGGGAGACTAGCTTCGATGAGCAGTTCTTC. It yields the protein CASSQGETSFDEQFF. The entire variable domain, with the rest obtained from reference TRBV14 and TRBJ2-1, is as follows: EAGVTQFPSHSVIEKGQTVTLRCDPISGHDNLYWYRRVMGKEIKFLLHFVKESKQDESGMPNNRFLAERTGGTYSTLKVQPAELEDSGVYFCASSQGETSFDEQFFGPGTRLTVL.

The rearrangement uses TRBV19 and TRBJ1-3; 7 nucleotides match TRBD1. CDR1 and CDR2 from the germline V gene are LNHDA and SQIVND (reference sequence). This CDR3 contains 14 residues. Unmatched junction bases numbered 3, after V lost 5 bases and J lost 2 bases. CDR3 protein: CASSVQGAGNTIYF. The CDR3 DNA reads TGTGCCAGTAGTGTCCAGGGGGCTGGAAACACCATATATTTT.

Only a few counts were recorded for this clone. The chain recombines TRBV7-8 with TRBJ1-1, with TRBD1 as a possible D gene (5 bases). The CDR3 totals 15 residues. Germline values: CDR1 SGHVS, CDR2 FQNEAQ. V was clipped by 2 bases and J by 3 bases, with 13 bases between them. The CDR3 loop reads CASSLTRQGYTEAFF. The CDR3 DNA is TGTGCCAGCAGCTTAACGCGCCAGGGATACACTGAAGCTTTCTTT.

The V call is TRBV27, the J call TRBJ2-1, with D possibly being TRBD1 (6 bases). Trimming stripped 3 bases from V and 1 base from J, with 10 bases between. The CDR3 loop spans 15 amino acids. Germline CDR1 reads MNHEY; CDR2 reads SMNVEV (reference sequence). CDR3 bases: TGTGCCAGCAGTTTGGTCAGGGGTTCCTACAATGAGCAGTTCTTC. Translating it yields CASSLVRGSYNEQFF.

CDR3 protein: CASSFGGLAGEAFF. Written as DNA, the CDR3 is TGCGCCAGCAGCTTTGGAGGGTTGGCGGGTGAAGCTTTCTTT. This chain joins TRBV5-1 and TRBJ1-1, with no clear D. The CDR3 runs 14 residues. Germline V gives CDR1 SGHRS, CDR2 YFSETQ. V shed 2 bases and J shed 7 bases, with 15 bases lying between them.

The chain couples TRBV7-2 to TRBJ2-7; possibly TRBD2 for D (7 bases). Trimming pared 2 bases from V and 3 bases from J, leaving 11 bases between. Per germline, CDR1 SGHTA and CDR2 FQGNSA. The CDR3 runs 14 residues. The CDR3 coding sequence is TGTGCCAGCAGCTTAAGGGGGGGAAACTACGAGCAGTACTTC. Translation: CASSLRGGNYEQYF.

The chain uses TRBV30 and TRBJ1-2; 9 bases are shared with TRBD1. Germline V gene lookup returns CDR1 GTSNPN and CDR2 SVGIG (reference sequence). J was trimmed by 4 bases and V by 2 bases; bases with no gene match: 2. The CDR3 covers 13 residues. The CDR3 is CAWSRTGAYGYTF. In nucleotides, the CDR3 is TGTGCCTGGAGTCGGACAGGGGCCTATGGCTACACCTTC.

This clone was found once. CDR3 DNA sequence: TGCAGCGGAGGGCCCGGGAATGAGCAGTTCTTC. Protein sequence: CSGGPGNEQFF. The rearrangement joins TRBV20-1 to TRBJ2-1; possible D gene TRBD2, 6 bases. The CDR3 consists of 11 residues. The germline gives CDR1 DFQATT, CDR2 SNEGSKA (reference sequence).

V usage is TRBV2 and J usage is TRBJ2-7; D ambiguous. The CDR3 spans 12 residues. Looked up from germline, CDR1 is SNHLY and CDR2 is FYNNEI. Between the trimmed V and J ends, which lost 6 bases and 4 bases, there was a span of 10 bases. The DNA of the CDR3 is TGTGCCAGCAGGCGACTGACTTACGAGCAGTACTTC. Amino acids: CASRRLTYEQYF. Drawing the rest from reference TRBV2 and TRBJ2-7, the complete variable domain is EPEVTQTPSHQVTQMGQEVILRCVPISNHLYFYWYRQILGQKVEFLVSFYNNEISEKSEIFDDQFSVERPDGSNFTLKIRSTKLEDSAMYFCASRRLTYEQYFGPGTRLTVT.

This clone turned up a few times. One end of the junction is discordant with germline, which a read error may explain. The rearrangement links TRBV14 to TRBJ2-4, with D tentatively TRBD1 (5 bases). Germline loops: CDR1 SGHDN, CDR2 FVKESK. The CDR3 length is 14 residues. The CDR3 sequence: CASSQIPPSTAGRF. CDR3 bases: TGTGCCAGCAGCCAAATTCCCCCTTCGACAGCCGGAAGGTTC.

The J gene is TRBJ1-2, the V gene TRBV19; 8 bases fit TRBD1. V was pared by 7 bases and J by 2 bases, with 6 bases of the junction left unmatched. Germline CDR1 reads LNHDA; CDR2 reads SQIVND (reference sequence). This CDR3 is 14 amino acids long. The CDR3 DNA sequence: TGTGCCAGTAAAGTGTCAGGGGGCAACTATGGCTACACCTTC. Encoded protein: CASKVSGGNYGYTF.

The chain has TRBV5-6 and TRBJ1-4, with 8 nucleotides matching TRBD1. Germline assignment: CDR1 SGHDT and CDR2 YYEEEE. This CDR3 region has 16 residues. Trimming cost V 4 bases and J 3 bases; bases outside gene matches: 8. The CDR3 DNA reads as TGTGCCAGCAGCCCCGGACAGGGAGGGGCTAATGAAAAACTGTTTTTT. Its protein is CASSPGQGGANEKLFF.

This clone was found once. The chain uses TRBV7-8 and TRBJ2-3; tentative D call: TRBD2 (6 bases). The CDR3 has 13 amino acids. The germline V gene has CDR1 SGHVS and CDR2 FQNEAQ. V lost 5 bases, J lost 4 bases, and 10 bases lay in between. The CDR3 protein is CASSRGGADTQYF. In DNA, the CDR3 is TGTGCCAGCAGCAGAGGCGGGGCAGATACGCAGTATTTT.

The CDR3 here is CASSLAGGNEKLFF. The CDR3 DNA is TGTGCCAGCAGTTTGGCAGGTGGGAATGAAAAACTGTTTTTT. The gene calls are TRBV25-1 and TRBJ1-4; D call uncertain. The germline CDR1 and CDR2 sequences are MGHDK and SYGVNS. The CDR3 has 14 residues. Deletions cut 5 bases from V and 5 bases from J, with 12 bases between.